These T cell receptor beta chains were read from a single sample in a study of blood T cell repertoires in COVID-19. The assay was immunoSEQ multiplex PCR, and TCRdb's table has in-frame clones only and misses some. The sample holds 150,000 to 200,000 clones, roughly 86% seen once. The sample comprised peripheral blood. The receptors originated from a man aged 35 to 55 with active or convalescent COVID-19. CDR3s include the opening cysteine and the closing phenylalanine or tryptophan. Fields, in order: clone size, V gene, D gene, J gene, CDR3 DNA, CDR3 protein. A D gene is named only where the DNA matches it firmly. Not every row has a clone size; where given, it reads once, few, many or a size class.

abundance: -; v_gene: TRBV10-3; d_gene: -; j_gene: TRBJ1-3; CDR3nt: TGTGCCGCCCGGGAACCAAGCTCTGGAAACACCATATATTTT; CDR3aa: CAAREPSSGNTIYF
abundance: -; v_gene: TRBV6-8; d_gene: -; j_gene: TRBJ2-1; CDR3nt: TGTGCCAGCAGTTACTCAGGGGGGGATGACAATGAGCAGTTCTTC; CDR3aa: CASSYSGGDDNEQFF
abundance: -; v_gene: TRBV12-3/TRBV12-4; d_gene: -; j_gene: TRBJ1-3; CDR3nt: TGTGCCAGCCGACTCTTTGGTGGAAACACCATATATTTT; CDR3aa: CASRLFGGNTIYF
abundance: -; v_gene: TRBV5-5; d_gene: -; j_gene: TRBJ1-6; CDR3nt: TGTGCCAGCAGCGAGAGGCCGAAGACCAGGGTCCCCTATAATTCACCCCTCCACTTT; CDR3aa: CASSERPKTRVPYNSPLHF
abundance: -; v_gene: TRBV6-5; d_gene: TRBD2; j_gene: TRBJ2-3; CDR3nt: TGTGCCAGCAGGACTAGCGGGGGCGCAGATACGCAGTATTTT; CDR3aa: CASRTSGGADTQYF
abundance: -; v_gene: TRBV12-3/TRBV12-4; d_gene: TRBD1; j_gene: TRBJ1-6; CDR3nt: TGTGCCTCTAGGACAGGCCTAAGTCCCCTCCACTTT; CDR3aa: CASRTGLSPLHF
abundance: -; v_gene: TRBV13; d_gene: -; j_gene: TRBJ2-3; CDR3nt: TGTGCCAGCCGGGGGGATACGCAGTATTTT; CDR3aa: CASRGDTQYF
abundance: once; v_gene: TRBV6-5; d_gene: -; j_gene: TRBJ1-2; CDR3nt: TGTGCCAGCAGTTACTCGCGGACAGCTAACCTCTATGGCTACACCTTC; CDR3aa: CASSYSRTANLYGYTF
abundance: few; v_gene: TRBV11-2; d_gene: TRBD2; j_gene: TRBJ2-7; CDR3nt: TGTGCCAGCAGCTTCGGGGGGATACAATACGAGCAGTACTTC; CDR3aa: CASSFGGIQYEQYF
abundance: once; v_gene: TRBV10-3; d_gene: TRBD1; j_gene: TRBJ2-7; CDR3nt: TGTGCCATCAAGGGACAGGGTTTTCCCTACGAGCAGTACTTC; CDR3aa: CAIKGQGFPYEQYF
abundance: -; v_gene: TRBV7-9; d_gene: TRBD1; j_gene: TRBJ2-7; CDR3nt: TGTGCCAGCAGCTTAGTGGGACAGCCCTACGAGCAGTACTTC; CDR3aa: CASSLVGQPYEQYF
abundance: -; v_gene: TRBV4-2; d_gene: TRBD2; j_gene: TRBJ2-4; CDR3nt: TGTGCCAGCAGCCAAGGCGGACTAGCGCTAGCCAAAAACATTCAGTACTTC; CDR3aa: CASSQGGLALAKNIQYF
abundance: once; v_gene: TRBV24-1; d_gene: -; j_gene: TRBJ1-6; CDR3nt: TGTGCCACCAGTAACCACGGGACACCTGGACGGGAGGTGCATTCACCCCTCCACTTT; CDR3aa: CATSNHGTPGREVHSPLHF
abundance: -; v_gene: TRBV7-9; d_gene: TRBD1; j_gene: TRBJ2-1; CDR3nt: TGTGCCAGCAGCGGGACAGGGGGCATAGGAAAGTTCTTC; CDR3aa: CASSGTGGIGKFF
abundance: -; v_gene: TRBV3-1/TRBV3-2; d_gene: TRBD1; j_gene: TRBJ2-5; CDR3nt: TGTGCCAGCGGGACAGAGTACCAAGAGACCCAGTACTTC; CDR3aa: CASGTEYQETQYF
abundance: -; v_gene: TRBV30; d_gene: TRBD1; j_gene: TRBJ1-3; CDR3nt: TGTGCCTGGGCGGAACAGGGGATCTCTGGAAACACCATATATTTT; CDR3aa: CAWAEQGISGNTIYF
abundance: -; v_gene: TRBV6-5; d_gene: TRBD1; j_gene: TRBJ2-6; CDR3nt: TGTGCCAGCACAGGGGGCTCTGGGGCCAACGTCCTGACTTTC; CDR3aa: CASTGGSGANVLTF
abundance: few; v_gene: TRBV28; d_gene: TRBD2; j_gene: TRBJ2-7; CDR3nt: TGTGCCAGCACCGCGTCCGGGACTAGCGGGGGGTACGAGCAGTACTTC; CDR3aa: CASTASGTSGGYEQYF
abundance: -; v_gene: TRBV30; d_gene: -; j_gene: TRBJ1-3; CDR3nt: TGTGCCTGGAGTCAAGGAAACACCATATATTTT; CDR3aa: CAWSQGNTIYF
abundance: -; v_gene: TRBV4-1; d_gene: TRBD2; j_gene: TRBJ2-5; CDR3nt: TGCGCCAGCAGCTCAATCGGGCCCATGGGGGGGGAGACCCAGTACTTC; CDR3aa: CASSSIGPMGGETQYF
abundance: -; v_gene: TRBV5-1; d_gene: -; j_gene: TRBJ2-5; CDR3nt: TGCGCCAGCAGTGGCGGCGCTCCGGGGCAAGAGACCCAGTACTTC; CDR3aa: CASSGGAPGQETQYF
abundance: -; v_gene: TRBV25-1; d_gene: TRBD1; j_gene: TRBJ2-3; CDR3nt: TGTGCCAGCAGTGACCCAGGGACAGGGGGAGGCACAGATACGCAGTATTTT; CDR3aa: CASSDPGTGGGTDTQYF
abundance: -; v_gene: TRBV7-9; d_gene: TRBD1; j_gene: TRBJ1-2; CDR3nt: TGTGCCAGCACCCCCGGGACAGGGGTCTATGGCTACACCTTC; CDR3aa: CASTPGTGVYGYTF
abundance: -; v_gene: TRBV11-1; d_gene: -; j_gene: TRBJ2-2; CDR3nt: TGTGCCAGCAGCTTATCCGAGCTCCGGGAGCTGTTTTTT; CDR3aa: CASSLSELRELFF
abundance: many; v_gene: TRBV6-6; d_gene: -; j_gene: TRBJ2-2; CDR3nt: TGTGCCAGCAGCGGCTCCGAGGGAGGGAACACCGGGGAGCTGTTTTTT; CDR3aa: CASSGSEGGNTGELFF
abundance: -; v_gene: TRBV28; d_gene: -; j_gene: TRBJ1-1; CDR3nt: TGTGCCAGCAGCCGGGACACACATAAAGCTTTCTTT; CDR3aa: CASSRDTHKAFF
abundance: -; v_gene: TRBV18; d_gene: -; j_gene: TRBJ2-5; CDR3nt: TGTGCCAGCTCACCACCTGAGGGTCTCGGGACCCAGTACTTC; CDR3aa: CASSPPEGLGTQYF
abundance: -; v_gene: TRBV29-1; d_gene: TRBD2; j_gene: TRBJ2-5; CDR3nt: TGCAGCTCCTTGAACGGACTGCGGGGGGAGACCCAGTACTTC; CDR3aa: CSSLNGLRGETQYF
abundance: -; v_gene: TRBV6-2/TRBV6-3; d_gene: -; j_gene: TRBJ1-2; CDR3nt: TGTGCCAGCAGTTACGGTTCCTCAAACTACTATGGCTACACCTTC; CDR3aa: CASSYGSSNYYGYTF
abundance: few; v_gene: TRBV6-2/TRBV6-3; d_gene: TRBD1; j_gene: TRBJ2-7; CDR3nt: TGTGCCAGCAGTCCCGGAGGGACAGGGTACTACGAGCAGTACTTC; CDR3aa: CASSPGGTGYYEQYF
abundance: -; v_gene: TRBV2; d_gene: -; j_gene: TRBJ2-1; CDR3nt: TGTGCCAGCAGTGTAAGGGGGGGGTTGTTTAATGAGCAGTTCTTC; CDR3aa: CASSVRGGLFNEQFF
abundance: -; v_gene: TRBV7-9; d_gene: -; j_gene: TRBJ1-1; CDR3nt: TGTGCCAGCAGTTACGCGGGGACCGAAGCTTTCTTT; CDR3aa: CASSYAGTEAFF
abundance: -; v_gene: TRBV3-1/TRBV3-2; d_gene: -; j_gene: TRBJ1-6; CDR3nt: TGTGCCAGCAGCCAAGGACAGGCGAATTCACCCCTCCACTTT; CDR3aa: CASSQGQANSPLHF
abundance: -; v_gene: TRBV6-5; d_gene: -; j_gene: TRBJ1-1; CDR3nt: TGTGCCAGCAGTTACAGCGGGAGTCCGAACACTGAAGCTTTCTTT; CDR3aa: CASSYSGSPNTEAFF
abundance: -; v_gene: TRBV28; d_gene: -; j_gene: TRBJ1-1; CDR3nt: TGTGCCAGCAGTTTGGGGAGGGGAGCGACTGAAGCTTTCTTT; CDR3aa: CASSLGRGATEAFF
abundance: -; v_gene: TRBV3-1/TRBV3-2; d_gene: TRBD2; j_gene: TRBJ2-2; CDR3nt: TGTGCCAGCAGCCCAAGAGGACTAGCGGGGGCCGCCGGGGCCGGGGAGCTGTTTTTT; CDR3aa: CASSPRGLAGAAGAGELFF
abundance: -; v_gene: TRBV4-2; d_gene: TRBD2; j_gene: TRBJ2-3; CDR3nt: TGTGCCAGCAGCCAGCCCGGCGGGGGGGCCTCAGATACGCAGTATTTT; CDR3aa: CASSQPGGGASDTQYF
abundance: once; v_gene: TRBV28; d_gene: -; j_gene: TRBJ2-3; CDR3nt: TGTGCCAGCAGTTCCTACAGGGAAACAGATACGCAGTATTTT; CDR3aa: CASSSYRETDTQYF
abundance: -; v_gene: TRBV11-2; d_gene: -; j_gene: TRBJ2-2; CDR3nt: TGTGCCAGCAGCTTAGCGCCAGGAGGATCCGGGGAGCTGTTTTTT; CDR3aa: CASSLAPGGSGELFF
abundance: -; v_gene: TRBV2; d_gene: -; j_gene: TRBJ1-2; CDR3nt: TGTGCCAGCCGGACGGCGGGTGGCTACACCTTC; CDR3aa: CASRTAGGYTF
abundance: -; v_gene: TRBV9; d_gene: -; j_gene: TRBJ2-3; CDR3nt: TGTGCCAGCAGCCCGCAGGGCATCACAGATACGCAGTATTTT; CDR3aa: CASSPQGITDTQYF
abundance: once; v_gene: TRBV5-3; d_gene: -; j_gene: TRBJ2-1; CDR3nt: TGTGCCAGAAGCTTGGCCGTCGCTAGCAGAGAACTCTTGTACAATGAGCAGTTCTTC; CDR3aa: CARSLAVASRELLYNEQFF
abundance: -; v_gene: TRBV9; d_gene: -; j_gene: TRBJ2-1; CDR3nt: TGTGCCAGCAGCGTAGAAGTGACAGCCTCCTACAATGAGCAGTTCTTC; CDR3aa: CASSVEVTASYNEQFF
abundance: -; v_gene: TRBV7-2; d_gene: -; j_gene: TRBJ1-4; CDR3nt: TGTGCCAGCAGCTTAGCTCTGTCAGGGATTAATGAAAAACTGTTTTTT; CDR3aa: CASSLALSGINEKLFF
abundance: once; v_gene: TRBV28; d_gene: -; j_gene: TRBJ1-1; CDR3nt: TGTGCCAGCACGACCGGGGTCGGCAACACTGAAGCTTTCTTT; CDR3aa: CASTTGVGNTEAFF
abundance: -; v_gene: TRBV11-2; d_gene: -; j_gene: TRBJ1-1; CDR3nt: TGTGCCAGCAGCTTCGGACAGAACACTGAAGCTTTCTTT; CDR3aa: CASSFGQNTEAFF
abundance: -; v_gene: TRBV14; d_gene: -; j_gene: TRBJ2-2; CDR3nt: TGTGCCAGCAGCCAAGAAGAGGGGGTCATACTTGCGAACACCGGGGAGCTGTTTTTT; CDR3aa: CASSQEEGVILANTGELFF
abundance: -; v_gene: TRBV2; d_gene: -; j_gene: TRBJ2-2; CDR3nt: TGTGCCAGCAGTGAAAGGGACACCACGAACACCGGGGAGCTGTTTTTT; CDR3aa: CASSERDTTNTGELFF
abundance: -; v_gene: TRBV7-9; d_gene: TRBD1; j_gene: TRBJ2-7; CDR3nt: TGTGCCAGCAGCTTACGGGACAGGGGGACCGAGCAGTACTTC; CDR3aa: CASSLRDRGTEQYF
abundance: -; v_gene: TRBV12-3/TRBV12-4; d_gene: -; j_gene: TRBJ1-2; CDR3nt: TGTGCCAGCATGAGGGGGTCGCGGGGCTACACCTTC; CDR3aa: CASMRGSRGYTF
abundance: -; v_gene: TRBV12-3/TRBV12-4; d_gene: -; j_gene: TRBJ1-2; CDR3nt: TGTGCCAGCAGTTCCGGTCCTAACTATGGCTACACCTTC; CDR3aa: CASSSGPNYGYTF
abundance: -; v_gene: TRBV28; d_gene: -; j_gene: TRBJ2-1; CDR3nt: TGTGCCAGCGAGAAGGGGACTCCGAAGAATGAGCAGTTCTTC; CDR3aa: CASEKGTPKNEQFF